A selection of T cell receptor beta chains follows, all from one sample in a study of control samples from healthy donors and cancer patients. Sequenced by immunoSEQ multiplex PCR; TCRdb stores in-frame clones only, minus some. Of roughly 200,000 clones in the sample, around 93% were seen once. The sample was blood. These receptors were obtained from a man under 40 in good health. Both conserved end residues are part of each CDR3. The order of the fields is V gene, D gene, J gene, clone size, CDR3 length, CDR3 protein, CDR3 DNA. A D gene is named only where the DNA matches it firmly. Not all rows give a size; the values are once, few, many and, for expanded clones, a class.

>TRBV19|-|TRBJ1-2|-|13
CASSREIEGIDTF
TGTGCCAGCAGCCGGGAGATTGAAGGGATAGACACCTTC
>TRBV5-1|TRBD2|TRBJ2-3|-|16
CASSATSGGVTDTQYF
TGCGCCAGCAGCGCGACTAGCGGGGGGGTGACAGATACGCAGTATTTT
>TRBV24-1|-|TRBJ2-2|once|10
CAIWTGELFF
TGTGCCATCTGGACCGGGGAGCTGTTTTTT
>TRBV7-9|-|TRBJ2-4|-|12
CASSRDLNIQYF
TGTGCCAGCAGCCGGGACTTAAACATTCAGTACTTC
>TRBV27|-|TRBJ1-6|-|13
CASSPMHNSPLHF
TGTGCCAGCAGTCCAATGCATAATTCACCCCTCCACTTT
>TRBV30|-|TRBJ1-6|once|15
CAWSAGPTGNSPLHF
TGTGCCTGGAGTGCAGGGCCGACTGGTAATTCACCCCTCCACTTT
>TRBV10-3|TRBD1|TRBJ2-5|-|17
CAISDPGGQGPQETQYF
TGTGCCATCAGTGACCCAGGGGGACAGGGACCCCAAGAGACCCAGTACTTC
>TRBV29-1|-|TRBJ1-1|-|12
CSVVAEGTEAFF
TGCAGCGTTGTCGCGGAAGGCACTGAAGCTTTCTTT
>TRBV7-9|-|TRBJ2-7|-|15
CASSLGQGEAGGQYF
TGTGCCAGCAGCTTGGGACAAGGGGAGGCCGGGGGGCAGTACTTC
>TRBV29-1|TRBD1|TRBJ2-7|-|13
CSVETGGSDEQYF
TGCAGCGTTGAGACAGGGGGTAGCGACGAGCAGTACTTC
>TRBV12-5|TRBD1|TRBJ2-7|-|14
CASGPDRLAYEQYF
TGTGCTAGTGGCCCGGACAGGTTGGCCTACGAGCAGTACTTC
>TRBV6-1|TRBD1|TRBJ1-5|-|16
CASSALGTGGYQPQHF
TGTGCCAGCAGTGCCTTAGGGACAGGGGGATATCAGCCCCAGCATTTT
>TRBV6-5|-|TRBJ2-3|-|11
CASRTEDTQYF
TGTGCCAGCAGAACAGAGGATACGCAGTATTTT
>TRBV4-1|-|TRBJ2-7|-|14
CASSQDTGKYEQYF
TGCGCCAGCAGCCAAGATACGGGTAAATACGAGCAGTACTTC
>TRBV27|-|TRBJ2-1|once|16
CASSTLLGVTYNEQFF
TGTGCCAGCAGTACCCTCCTGGGCGTCACCTACAATGAGCAGTTCTTC
>TRBV12-3/TRBV12-4|-|TRBJ1-2|-|12
CASSFGTLGYTF
TGTGCCAGCAGTTTTGGGACCCTCGGCTACACCTTC
>TRBV7-9|-|TRBJ1-2|-|16
CASSLSGDRANYGYTF
TGTGCCAGCAGCCTCAGTGGGGACCGAGCTAACTATGGCTACACCTTC
>TRBV2|-|TRBJ1-4|once|10
CASSQEKLFF
TGTGCCAGCAGTCAGGAAAAACTGTTTTTT
>TRBV6-5|TRBD2|TRBJ2-1|-|14
CASKLAGGINEQFF
TGTGCCAGCAAACTAGCGGGGGGCATCAATGAGCAGTTCTTC
>TRBV27|-|TRBJ2-7|-|16
CASSFRRGPGHYEQYF
TGTGCCAGCAGTTTTAGGCGGGGGCCAGGACATTACGAGCAGTACTTC
>TRBV7-2|TRBD2|TRBJ2-1|-|14
CASSLGLAGVEQFF
TGTGCCAGCAGCCTGGGACTAGCGGGGGTGGAGCAGTTCTTC
>TRBV4-1|-|TRBJ2-7|-|14
CASSQAEGVGEQYF
TGCGCCAGCAGCCAAGCTGAGGGTGTGGGGGAGCAGTACTTC
>TRBV2|-|TRBJ1-6|few|16
CASRGTGAFYNSPLHF
TGTGCCAGCAGGGGGACTGGTGCCTTCTATAATTCACCCCTCCACTTT
>TRBV6-6|-|TRBJ2-3|-|12
CASSSPRDTQYF
TGTGCCAGCAGTTCGCCGCGGGATACGCAGTATTTT
>TRBV7-9|TRBD2|TRBJ2-3|-|16
CASSSGTSRTTDTQYF
TGTGCCAGCAGCTCGGGGACTAGCAGAACCACAGATACGCAGTATTTT
>TRBV14|-|TRBJ1-2|-|18
CASSQDPWGRNSNYGYTF
TGTGCCAGCAGCCAAGATCCATGGGGCCGGAACTCTAACTATGGCTACACCTTC
>TRBV2|-|TRBJ1-6|-|15
CASSEAGSYNSPLHF
TGTGCCAGCAGTGAAGCGGGGAGTTATAATTCACCCCTCCACTTT
>TRBV2|-|TRBJ1-1|-|14
CASMGGAGSTEAFF
TGTGCCAGCATGGGGGGCGCGGGTAGCACTGAAGCTTTCTTT
>TRBV3-1/TRBV3-2|TRBD1|TRBJ2-7|-|15
CASSHVGQGRYEQYF
TGTGCCAGCAGCCACGTTGGACAGGGACGGTACGAGCAGTACTTC
>TRBV6-1|-|TRBJ2-7|-|14
CASSEGRLIYEQYF
TGTGCCAGCAGTGAAGGACGGCTCATCTACGAGCAGTACTTC
>TRBV10-3|-|TRBJ1-5|-|12
CAIRTENQPQHF
TGTGCCATCAGGACAGAAAATCAGCCCCAGCATTTT
>TRBV6-5|-|TRBJ1-1|-|12
CASSSINTEAFF
TGTGCCAGCAGCTCGATTAACACTGAAGCTTTCTTT